A single sample gave rise to the 2 T cell receptor beta chains below, sequenced in a study of control samples from healthy donors and cancer patients. Assay used: immunoSEQ multiplex PCR; TCRdb lists only in-frame clones, some missing. The sample lists around 170,000 clones; just over 85% were seen once. The sample taken for sequencing was blood. The receptor set was obtained from a woman aged 30 to 39 in good health.

The genes are TRBV28 and TRBJ2-1; possibly TRBD2 for D (6 bases). Germline values: CDR1 MDHEN, CDR2 SYDVKM. The CDR3 sequence is 15 residues long. V was shortened by 6 bases and J by 0 bases, with 12 bases between the two germline ends. The CDR3 loop reads CASSSDGSSYNEQFF. For the CDR3, the DNA is TGTGCCAGCAGCTCCGACGGGAGCTCCTACAATGAGCAGTTCTTC.

This sequence joins TRBV11-2 and TRBJ2-7; D unclear. Germline V gene data show CDR1 as SGHAT and CDR2 as FQNNGV. This CDR3 is 11 amino acids long. Trimming cost V 5 bases and J 7 bases, with 9 bases left between them. The chain's CDR3 is CASSPAREQYF. CDR3 DNA: TGTGCCAGCAGCCCCGCTCGGGAGCAGTACTTC.